The present TCR beta chain was sequenced within a study of control samples from healthy donors and cancer patients. CDR3 length: 14 amino acids. V was shortened by 2 bases and J by 0 bases, with 9 bases between the two germline ends. Germline V gene sequence: CDR1 GTSNPN, CDR2 SVGIG (reference sequence). TCRdb's copy holds only in-frame clones and misses some; the assay was immunoSEQ multiplex PCR. This sample has tens of thousands of clones, with about 88% found just once. Sample: blood. This rearrangement joins TRBV30 to TRBJ2-3; D not resolved. The TCR sequence derives from a man between 45 and 60 years old in good health. CDR3 sequence reads: CAWSLGQSTDTQYF. DNA of the CDR3: TGTGCCTGGAGTTTAGGCCAGAGCACAGATACGCAGTATTTT.